The clone carrying this T cell receptor beta chain has more than one count but fewer than ten. Its cognate antigen is unknown. TCRalpha and TCRbeta libraries used 5'RACE with constant-segment primers and UMIs. Using its own MiXCR run on the 5' RACE reads, TCRdb lists one record per CDR3 protein. Altogether some 600,000 distinct CDR3 sequences are present, 15% to 20% being singletons, with the ten largest covering roughly 7.7%. The data were obtained in a study of T-cell memory formation after mild COVID-19. Whole-study context: Largely, TCR clusters stayed within a single donor.

Germline V lookup: CDR1 SEHNR, CDR2 FQNEAQ (reference sequence). The J segment lost 12 bases and the V segment lost 4 bases, leaving 15 bases of the junction unmatched. This CDR3 spans 16 amino acids. The study's findings and limits: The finding that pre-infection memory included some responding clones suggested that cross-reactive memory joined. CD4+ contracting clones were mainly CM and EM; CD8+ ones, EMRA.

V usage is TRBV7-9 and J usage is TRBJ2-1; 10 bases are a match to TRBD2. This clonotype was obtained from an adult woman who had mild COVID-19 (a few samples of this study predate the infection). Cell type and time point are not known. The source material was PBMCs or a T cell subset sorted from them (not recorded which). This CDR3 is CASSSSQESSGGGQFF. DNA of the CDR3: TGTGCCAGCAGCTCCTCCCAGGAGTCTAGCGGGGGCGGGCAGTTCTTC.